A single sample gave rise to the 24 T cell receptor beta chains below, sequenced in a study of radiation and T cells in renal cell carcinoma. The assay was immunoSEQ multiplex PCR, and TCRdb's table has in-frame clones only and misses some. This repertoire shows fewer than 150,000 clones, approximately 90% found once; its top ten account for about 5%. Time point: blood 2 weeks post-SBRT. Stated treatment: 15 Gy SBRT to primary tumor, nephrectomy 4 weeks later. The sample was blood, taken from a patient whose treatment included radiotherapy and nephrectomy. The origin of the receptors is a woman in her 70s with renal cell carcinoma.

In the case of this clone: This same CDR3 is encoded by further DNA sequences in the sample. This chain uses TRBV18 with TRBJ1-3, with D hard to call. V lost 0 bases, J lost 4 bases, and 4 bases lay in between. Per the germline V gene, CDR1 is KGHSH and CDR2 is LQKENI. The CDR3 contains 13 residues. The CDR3 region has the DNA TGTGCCAGCTCACCACCGGGAGGAAACACCATATATTTT. Amino acids: CASSPPGGNTIYF.

The chain joins TRBV6-1 to TRBJ2-5, with TRBD1 as a possible D gene (5 bases). CDR1 and CDR2 (germline): MNHNS, SASEGT. The CDR3 is 13 residues long. The germline V and J ends were trimmed by 3 bases and 7 bases, with 12 bases remaining between them. The CDR3 coding sequence is TGTGCCAGCAGTGATGTCCCAAGGGGGACCCAGTACTTC. Its translation is CASSDVPRGTQYF.

The chain employs TRBV7-6 and TRBJ1-3; possible D gene TRBD1, 6 bases. The V gene's germline CDR1 is SGHVS and CDR2 FNYEAQ. V lost 1 base, J lost 2 bases, and 15 bases lay in between. The CDR3 has 17 residues. The CDR3 loop reads CASSLGGQGNTGNTIYF. The CDR3 nucleotides read TGTGCCAGCAGCTTAGGAGGGCAGGGGAATACTGGAAACACCATATATTTT.

This chain uses TRBV11-2 with TRBJ1-2; maybe TRBD1 (5 bases). V lost 0 bases and J lost 4, with 21 bases in between. The CDR3 is 18 residues long. In germline, CDR1 is SGHAT, CDR2 FQNNGV. CDR3 protein: CASSLDITSTARGYGYTF. The CDR3 DNA follows: TGTGCCAGCAGCTTAGATATTACCTCGACAGCGCGGGGCTATGGCTACACCTTC.

V and J are TRBV6-6 and TRBJ2-4; D perhaps matches TRBD1 (5 bases). The germline V gene has CDR1 MNHNY and CDR2 SVGAGI (reference sequence). CDR3 length equals 16 residues. V was cut by 1 base and J by 6 bases, with 16 bases left in between. The CDR3 protein is CASSYLGRGKRNIQYF. The CDR3 DNA follows: TGTGCCAGCAGTTACTTGGGTAGGGGAAAGAGAAACATTCAGTACTTC.

This clone was detected once. The J gene is TRBJ1-6, the V gene TRBV14, with unresolved D. Germline loops: CDR1 SGHDN, CDR2 FVKESK. The CDR3 has 13 residues. V was trimmed by 0 bases and J by 10 bases, leaving 7 bases between them. This CDR3 is CASSQERESPLHF. The DNA of the CDR3 is TGTGCCAGCAGCCAAGAGAGGGAATCACCCCTCCACTTT.

The chain couples TRBV6-6 to TRBJ1-1; D is possibly TRBD1 (5 bases). V lost 2 bases and J lost 11, with 12 bases in between. This CDR3 spans 12 amino acids. Germline V lookup: CDR1 MNHNY, CDR2 SVGAGI (reference sequence). This CDR3 is CASSYPGEGAFF. The CDR3 DNA follows: TGTGCCAGCAGTTACCCCGGGGAGGGGGCTTTCTTT.

The chain uses TRBV15 and TRBJ2-5, with a possible D match to TRBD2 (5 bases). This CDR3 contains 13 residues. Germline values: CDR1 LNHNV, CDR2 YYDKDF (reference sequence). V lost 6 bases and J 2 bases, leaving 10 bases between the germline ends. The CDR3 here is CATRVSAQETQYF. The CDR3 DNA reads TGTGCCACCAGGGTTAGCGCACAAGAGACCCAGTACTTC. Filled out from reference TRBV15 and TRBJ2-5, the complete variable domain reads DAMVIQNPRYQVTQFGKPVTLSCSQTLNHNVMYWYQQKSSQAPKLLFHYYDKDFNNEADTPDNFQSRRPNTSFCFLDIRSPGLGDTAMYLCATRVSAQETQYFGPGTRLLVL.

The rearrangement joins TRBV29-1 to TRBJ2-7; possibly TRBD2 for D (5 bases). Trimming pared 4 bases from V and 5 bases from J, leaving 15 bases between. The CDR3 length is 13 residues. Germline V CDR1 and CDR2: SQVTM, ANQGSEA. The CDR3 bases are TGCAGCGTTGTAAGAGGGTATACTAACGAGCAGTACTTC. It specifies CSVVRGYTNEQYF.

About this clone itself: Other DNA sequences from this sample encode an identical CDR3 as well. V gene TRBV5-1 combines with J gene TRBJ2-7, with TRBD2 identical over 7 bases. With 2 bases clipped from V and 0 bases from J, the junction kept 2 bases outside the gene matches. Germline CDR1 and CDR2: SGHRS and YFSETQ. The CDR3 is 14 residues long. The CDR3 DNA reads as TGCGCCAGCAGCTTAGGCGGGAGCTCCTACGAGCAGTACTTC. Protein: CASSLGGSSYEQYF.

This sequence joins TRBV30 and TRBJ1-2; D is perhaps TRBD1 (6 bases). This CDR3 is 16 amino acids long. V was cut by 4 bases and J by 7 bases, with 25 bases left in between. Germline V gene sequence: CDR1 GTSNPN, CDR2 SVGIG (reference sequence). Written as DNA, the CDR3 is TGTGCCTGGACCGGGGGCATCAAACCCACTATAGGTGGCTACACCTTC. It translates to CAWTGGIKPTIGGYTF. The variable domain in full, completed from reference TRBV30 and TRBJ1-2, reads SQTIHQWPATLVQPVGSPLSLECTVEGTSNPNLYWYRQAAGRGLQLLFYSVGIGQISSEVPQNLSASRPQDRQFILSSKKLLLSDSGFYLCAWTGGIKPTIGGYTFGSGTRLTVV.

This clone has a single count. The chain joins TRBV10-1 to TRBJ1-5, with no clear D. The CDR3 runs to 15 residues. CDR1 is WNHNN, CDR2 SYGVQD, per germline (reference sequence). V was clipped by 3 bases and J by 5 bases, with 14 bases between them. In nucleotides, the CDR3 is TGCGCCAGCAGTGAACGGCTCCCTTACTATCAGCCCCAGCATTTT. Protein sequence: CASSERLPYYQPQHF.

The chain recombines TRBV5-4 with TRBJ1-2; D possibly corresponds to TRBD1 (6 bases). The CDR3 is 14 amino acids. V shed 0 bases and J shed 7 bases, with 13 bases lying between them. Per germline, CDR1 SGHNT and CDR2 YYREEE (reference sequence). Here the CDR3 DNA reads TGTGCCAGCAGCTTGGGGCACAGGGCCGGTGGCTACACCTTC. Encoded protein: CASSLGHRAGGYTF.

V is TRBV28 and J is TRBJ2-2; D remains ambiguous. This CDR3 is 14 amino acids long. The germline CDR1 and CDR2 sequences are MDHEN and SYDVKM. The V gene lost 6 bases and the J gene lost 5 bases, with 13 bases spanning the gap. The CDR3 DNA reads TGTGCCAGCAGCCCCGGGTACTGGACCGGGGAGCTGTTTTTT. The encoded protein is CASSPGYWTGELFF.

The CDR3 region is CASSSSPPVGGYTF. As DNA, the CDR3 is TGCGCCAGCAGCTCCTCACCGCCAGTGGGGGGCTACACCTTC. V usage is TRBV5-1 and J usage is TRBJ1-2; the D is unclear. Between the trimmed V and J ends, which lost 3 bases and 8 bases, there was a span of 17 bases. The CDR3 loop spans 14 amino acids. Per germline, CDR1 SGHRS and CDR2 YFSETQ. Full variable domain (outside the CDR3, taken from reference TRBV5-1 and TRBJ1-2): KAGVTQTPRYLIKTRGQQVTLSCSPISGHRSVSWYQQTPGQGLQFLFEYFSETQRNKGNFPGRFSGRQFSNSRSEMNVSTLELGDSALYLCASSSSPPVGGYTFGSGTRLTVV.

The V call is TRBV28, the J call TRBJ2-7; D uncertain. Germline CDR1 is MDHEN and CDR2 is SYDVKM. V gave up 1 base and J gave up 0 bases, with 7 bases separating them. The CDR3 consists of 14 residues. CDR3 DNA: TGTGCCAGCAGTTTATTACTTTCCTCCTACGAGCAGTACTTC. Protein product: CASSLLLSSYEQYF.

This clone was seen only a few times. The rearrangement joins TRBV18 to TRBJ2-4; D unresolved. This CDR3 has 13 amino acids. The V end was cut by 4 bases, the J end by 4 bases, with 8 bases between. Germline V gene data show CDR1 as KGHSH and CDR2 as LQKENI. Written as DNA, the CDR3 is TGTGCCAGCTCACTAGACATGAAAAACATTCAGTACTTC. Residues: CASSLDMKNIQYF.

This clone was seen a single time. This chain's CDR3 is CASSLEDSTYSPLHF. In nucleotides, the CDR3 is TGCGCCAGCAGCCTGGAGGACAGCACCTATTCACCCCTCCACTTT. The V gene is TRBV4-3, the J gene TRBJ1-6, with D maybe TRBD1 (6 bases). The CDR3 has 15 residues. Germline CDR1 LGHNA, CDR2 YSLEER. Trimming removed 4 bases at V and 8 bases at J, with 15 bases between.

This chain joins TRBV5-1 and TRBJ1-1; 7 bases are a match to TRBD1. V was clipped by 2 bases and J by 3 bases; unmatched bases: 4. This CDR3 comprises 14 residues. Germline loops: CDR1 SGHRS, CDR2 YFSETQ. The CDR3 region is CASSFEGTDTEAFF. The CDR3 region has the DNA TGCGCCAGCAGCTTCGAGGGGACAGACACTGAAGCTTTCTTT.

This clone was counted only a few times. The CDR3 coding sequence is TGTGCCAGCAGCTACCTTGCCGGGACACTGGATTTCTATGGCTACACCTTC. Residues: CASSYLAGTLDFYGYTF. This rearrangement joins TRBV7-2 to TRBJ1-2; a possible D gene is TRBD1 (6 bases). Trimming took off 4 bases at V and 4 bases at J, with 22 bases between the two ends. This CDR3 has 17 residues. Germline V gene lookup returns CDR1 SGHTA and CDR2 FQGNSA.

V gene TRBV19 combines with J gene TRBJ1-6, with 8 bases lining up with TRBD1. Trimming at V came to 4 bases and at J to 6 bases, leaving 11 bases not matched to a gene. Per germline, CDR1 LNHDA and CDR2 SQIVND (reference sequence). The CDR3 length is 17 residues. CDR3 sequence reads: CASSNPPTGAGNSPLHF. CDR3 coding DNA: TGTGCCAGTAGTAACCCCCCGACAGGGGCGGGTAATTCACCCCTCCACTTT.

The chain employs TRBV29-1 and TRBJ2-7, with D uncertain. In germline, CDR1 is SQVTM, CDR2 ANQGSEA. V was shortened by 4 bases and J by 7 bases, with 8 bases between the two germline ends. This CDR3 comprises 10 residues. The DNA for the CDR3 is TGCAGCGTTGGTACAGTTGAGCAGTACTTC. Its translation: CSVGTVEQYF.

The chain combines TRBV19 with TRBJ2-5, with D possibly TRBD1 on 5 matching bases. The V end lost 4 bases, the J end lost 1 base, and 10 bases lay between the germline ends. There are 14 residues in the CDR3. The germline V gene has CDR1 LNHDA and CDR2 SQIVND (reference sequence). CDR3 nucleotides: TGTGCCAGTAGTAACAACAGGCTCCAAGAGACCCAGTACTTC. Protein sequence: CASSNNRLQETQYF.

The chain carries TRBV6-8 and TRBJ1-1, with D hard to call. With 5 bases removed from V and 4 bases from J, the gap between germline ends came to 11 bases. The CDR3 consists of 13 residues. Germline lookup yields CDR1 MNHGY and CDR2 SAAAGT. In DNA form, the CDR3 reads TGTGCCAGCAGTGTGCCGGCGGGCACTGAAGCTTTCTTT. The encoded protein is CASSVPAGTEAFF.